One sample yielded the 31 T cell receptor beta chains listed below, sequenced in a study of a mutant IDH1 vaccine in newly diagnosed glioma. Their antigens are not known. Only in-frame clones appear in the TCRdb table, and some are missing; sequencing was by immunoSEQ multiplex PCR. The repertoire holds some 60,000 clones, with less than 85% as singletons. Time point in this sample: week 11, during vaccination. Vaccine doses each comprised 300 ug of mutant IDH1 20-mer peptide, with topical imiquimod. Source: PBMCs, taken from a glioma patient whose treatment included an IDH1 peptide vaccine. These TCRs come from a man aged 25-40 years with glioma.

This clone was detected only a few times. The chain links TRBV29-1 to TRBJ1-1; 10 bases map to TRBD1. The CDR3 is made up of 13 amino acids. The ends lost 6 bases at V and 5 bases at J; junction bases unmatched: 6. Germline-derived CDR1 and CDR2 are SQVTM and ANQGSEA. The CDR3 DNA sequence: TGCAGCGTGGCCCGGGACAGGGGAACTGAAGCTTTCTTT. Its translation: CSVARDRGTEAFF.

The chain recombines TRBV28 with TRBJ2-7, with a weak D call TRBD2 (6 bases). The CDR3 extends over 15 amino acids. Trimming left V 5 bases short and J 0 bases short, with 14 bases between. CDR1 is MDHEN, CDR2 SYDVKM, per germline. The CDR3 sequence is CASSGGGDLSYEQYF. CDR3 in DNA: TGTGCCAGCAGTGGCGGAGGGGACCTCTCCTACGAGCAGTACTTC.

The chain employs TRBV14 and TRBJ2-3, with 14 bases that match TRBD2. CDR3 length: 18 amino acids. V was pared by 0 bases and J by 5 bases, with 7 bases of the junction left unmatched. Germline V gives CDR1 SGHDN, CDR2 FVKESK. CDR3 protein: CASSQDRTSGRMKDTQYF. DNA for the CDR3: TGTGCCAGCAGCCAAGATCGGACTAGCGGGAGGATGAAAGATACGCAGTATTTT.

This rearrangement joins TRBV5-6 to TRBJ1-1; D not resolved. Trimming stripped 0 bases from V and 6 bases from J, with 24 bases between. Germline V gene sequence: CDR1 SGHDT, CDR2 YYEEEE. The CDR3 extends over 18 amino acids. The CDR3: CASSLELDYPPGNAEAFF. CDR3 DNA sequence: TGTGCCAGCAGCTTGGAGCTAGATTACCCCCCAGGAAACGCTGAAGCTTTCTTT. The full variable domain, completed using reference TRBV5-6 and TRBJ1-1, is DAGVTQSPTHLIKTRGQQVTLRCSPKSGHDTVSWYQQALGQGPQFIFQYYEEEERQRGNFPDRFSGHQFPNYSSELNVNALLLGDSALYLCASSLELDYPPGNAEAFFGQGTRLTVV.

The rearrangement links TRBV11-1 to TRBJ2-3; weak D call: TRBD2 (5 bases). Per germline, CDR1 SGHAT and CDR2 FQDESV (reference sequence). Deletions cut 7 bases from V and 6 bases from J, with 20 bases between. CDR3 size: 15 residues. The CDR3 DNA follows: TGTGCCAGCACCTCCGGAGGAGGCTTGGTGGATACGCAGTATTTT. It translates to CASTSGGGLVDTQYF. The whole variable domain, remainder taken from reference TRBV11-1 and TRBJ2-3, is EAEVAQSPRYKITEKSQAVAFWCDPISGHATLYWYRQILGQGPELLVQFQDESVVDDSQLPKDRFSAERLKGVDSTLKIQPAELGDSAMYLCASTSGGGLVDTQYFGPGTRLTVL.

V gene TRBV30 combines with J gene TRBJ2-7, with TRBD1 as a possible D gene (5 bases). Trimming stripped 2 bases from V and 6 bases from J, with 20 bases between. The germline CDR1 and CDR2 sequences are GTSNPN and SVGIG (reference sequence). The length of the CDR3 is 15 residues. CDR3 sequence: CAWSYVGREYLEQYF. The CDR3 DNA reads as TGTGCCTGGAGTTATGTGGGCAGGGAATACCTCGAGCAGTACTTC.

This chain joins TRBV19 and TRBJ2-3, with 8 nucleotides matching TRBD1. After removal of 1 base from V and 7 bases from J, the junction contained 4 bases not matched to a gene. This CDR3 contains 14 residues. Germline CDR1 reads LNHDA; CDR2 reads SQIVND (reference sequence). CDR3 amino acids: CASSIAGGKNTQYF. Here the CDR3 DNA reads TGTGCCAGTAGTATAGCAGGGGGCAAGAATACGCAGTATTTT.

In its sample, this clone was seen a few times. The V and J genes are TRBV2 and TRBJ1-5; D may be TRBD1 (5 bases). The CDR3 has 16 residues. Trimming left V 3 bases short and J 1 base short, with 13 bases between. Germline V gives CDR1 SNHLY, CDR2 FYNNEI. The CDR3 loop is CASSEQGSRSNQPQHF. The CDR3 DNA is TGTGCCAGCAGTGAGCAGGGCAGCAGGAGCAATCAGCCCCAGCATTTT.

This clone was seen more than once but under ten times. This rearrangement joins TRBV4-1 to TRBJ1-2; D perhaps matches TRBD1 (5 bases). Germline assignment: CDR1 MGHRA and CDR2 YSYEKL. The CDR3 is made up of 14 amino acids. V gave up 4 bases and J gave up 4 bases, with 13 bases separating them. The CDR3 reads CASSLDSTFYGYTF. The DNA of the CDR3 is TGCGCCAGCAGCCTCGACAGCACATTCTATGGCTACACCTTC.

V and J are TRBV5-5 and TRBJ1-1; unclear D gene. The ends were cut back, 6 bases at V and 2 bases at J, with 8 bases in the middle. The CDR3 is made up of 12 amino acids. The germline V gene encodes CDR1 SGHKS and CDR2 YYEKEE (reference sequence). The CDR3 coding sequence is TGTGCCAGCAAAAGCGCTAACACTGAAGCTTTCTTT. Its protein product is CASKSANTEAFF. The variable domain in full, with the rest retrieved from reference TRBV5-5 and TRBJ1-1, is DAGVTQSPTHLIKTRGQQVTLRCSPISGHKSVSWYQQVLGQGPQFIFQYYEKEERGRGNFPDRFSARQFPNYSSELNVNALLLGDSALYLCASKSANTEAFFGQGTRLTVV.

This clone was counted only a few times. The chain couples TRBV29-1 to TRBJ1-3, with D hard to call. The CDR3 has 15 residues. V was pared by 0 bases and J by 0 bases, with 9 bases between. CDR1 is SQVTM and CDR2 is ANQGSEA in the germline V gene. The CDR3 DNA reads TGCAGCGTTGAAGATTGGAGCCCCTCTGGAAACACCATATATTTT. Protein product: CSVEDWSPSGNTIYF.

The chain has TRBV25-1 and TRBJ2-1, with 11 nucleotides matching TRBD2. With 9 bases clipped from V and 4 bases from J, the junction kept 5 bases outside the gene matches. The CDR3 spans 14 residues. Germline CDR1 MGHDK, CDR2 SYGVNS. The CDR3 nucleotides are TGTGCCAGTCAGGGGACTAGCGGTTACAATGAGCAGTTCTTC. As protein: CASQGTSGYNEQFF.

The genes are TRBV7-6 and TRBJ1-4, with no clear D. CDR1 is SGHVS and CDR2 is FNYEAQ in the germline V gene. The CDR3 loop spans 15 amino acids. Trimming removed 1 base from V and 7 bases from J, with 13 bases in between. This chain's CDR3 is CASSLDDFRGEKLFF. As DNA, the CDR3 is TGTGCCAGCAGCTTAGATGATTTTCGGGGTGAAAAACTGTTTTTT.

The rearrangement joins TRBV4-1 to TRBJ2-7, with 10 bases fitting TRBD2. Per the germline V gene, CDR1 is MGHRA and CDR2 is YSYEKL. J gave up 5 bases and V 2 bases, and 21 bases lay outside the gene matches. The CDR3 runs to 20 residues. CDR3 nucleotides: TGCGCCAGCAGCCAAAAAGGGGGGTACACTAGCGGGAACGTTCCCCACGAGCAGTACTTC. This encodes CASSQKGGYTSGNVPHEQYF.

This chain uses TRBV19 with TRBJ2-7; 7 bases agree with TRBD1. V lost 5 bases, J lost 6 bases, and 7 bases stayed unmatched. The CDR3 sequence is 13 residues long. Germline V gene sequence: CDR1 LNHDA, CDR2 SQIVND (reference sequence). CDR3 in amino acids: CASSAGTVGEQYF. The CDR3 DNA sequence: TGTGCCAGTAGTGCAGGGACAGTGGGCGAGCAGTACTTC.

The CDR3 spells CASSHPPGTGHTGELFF. The CDR3 bases are TGTGCCAGCAGCCACCCCCCTGGGACGGGACACACCGGGGAGCTGTTTTTT. The chain combines TRBV4-2 with TRBJ2-2; D possibly matches TRBD1 or TRBD2 (5 bases each). The CDR3 covers 17 residues. In germline, CDR1 is LGHNA, CDR2 YNFKEQ. V lost 3 bases and J 3 bases, leaving 17 bases between the germline ends.

The rearrangement links TRBV30 to TRBJ2-1; the D gene is possibly TRBD2 (6 bases). Trimming cost V 0 bases and J 8 bases, with 17 bases left between them. CDR1 and CDR2 (germline): GTSNPN, SVGIG (reference sequence). CDR3 length: 15 residues. CDR3 sequence (DNA): TGTGCCTGGAGTGTAAGTCGGGCGGCGGGGCATGAGCAGTTCTTC. Translating it yields CAWSVSRAAGHEQFF.

This sequence joins TRBV10-2 and TRBJ1-1, with 7 bases fitting TRBD1. This CDR3 comprises 13 residues. Germline lookup yields CDR1 WSHSY and CDR2 SAAADI. V was pared by 6 bases and J by 11 bases, with 12 bases of the junction left unmatched. The CDR3 bases are TGCGCCAGCAGCCTCCGGGACAGAAATGTGGCTTTCTTT. Translating gives CASSLRDRNVAFF.

As DNA, the CDR3 is TGTGCCAGCAGTGAGTCGGGGTCAGCTCAGTTCGGGGAACTGTTTTTT. Protein sequence: CASSESGSAQFGELFF. V gene TRBV2 combines with J gene TRBJ1-4, with no clear D. The germline gives CDR1 SNHLY, CDR2 FYNNEI. The V end was cut by 3 bases, the J end by 12 bases, with 23 bases between. The CDR3 length is 16 residues. Based on the CDR3 plus reference TRBV2 and TRBJ1-4, the full variable domain is EPEVTQTPSHQVTQMGQEVILRCVPISNHLYFYWYRQILGQKVEFLVSFYNNEISEKSEIFDDQFSVERPDGSNFTLKIRSTKLEDSAMYFCASSESGSAQFGELFFGSGTQLSVL.

V usage is TRBV7-2 and J usage is TRBJ2-1; TRBD1 agrees at 7 bases. The CDR3 is made up of 15 amino acids. Germline values: CDR1 SGHTA, CDR2 FQGNSA. J was trimmed by 2 bases and V by 6 bases; bases with no gene match: 7. The CDR3 bases are TGTGCCAGCAGTACTACAGGGGTCACCTACAATGAGCAGTTCTTC. It yields the protein CASSTTGVTYNEQFF.

The V call is TRBV15, the J call TRBJ2-1; possibly TRBD2 for D (6 bases). CDR3 size: 14 residues. With 4 bases removed from V and 8 bases from J, the gap between germline ends came to 15 bases. Looked up from germline, CDR1 is LNHNV and CDR2 is YYDKDF (reference sequence). CDR3 sequence reads: CATSKDGSPHEQFF. The CDR3 coding sequence is TGTGCCACCAGCAAGGACGGGAGTCCCCATGAGCAGTTCTTC.

The CDR3 loop reads CASSLQIAGTPETQYF. The CDR3 region has the DNA TGCGCCAGCAGCTTGCAGATAGCCGGGACACCAGAGACCCAGTACTTC. The chain links TRBV5-1 to TRBJ2-5; D is possibly TRBD1 (6 bases). Germline lookup yields CDR1 SGHRS and CDR2 YFSETQ. Deletions cut 1 base from V and 4 bases from J, with 17 bases between. The CDR3 spans 16 residues.

The DNA for the CDR3 is TGTGCCAGCAGCAAAAACGGATACGAGCAGTACTTC. Its protein product is CASSKNGYEQYF. This chain connects TRBV25-1 to TRBJ2-7, with D unclear. Trimming pared 6 bases from V and 4 bases from J, leaving 10 bases between. Germline V lookup: CDR1 MGHDK, CDR2 SYGVNS. The CDR3 covers 12 residues.

The V gene is TRBV18, the J gene TRBJ2-3; D perhaps matches TRBD2 (6 bases). V dropped 3 bases and J dropped 2 bases, with 9 bases sitting between them. From germline, CDR1 is KGHSH and CDR2 LQKENI. The CDR3 contains 14 residues. The CDR3 here is CASSPAGNTDTQYF. The CDR3 coding sequence is TGTGCCAGCTCACCCGCGGGGAACACAGATACGCAGTATTTT.

This clone was seen only once. One junction end does not reproduce the germline sequence, and a read error may be involved. The chain recombines TRBV6-5 with TRBJ2-1; D ambiguous. Germline loops: CDR1 MNHEY, CDR2 SVGAGI. The CDR3 spans 15 residues. Written as DNA, the CDR3 is TGTGCCAGCAGTTACTCGACACCCTCCTATAATGAGCAGTTCTTC. Its translation: CASSYSTPSYNEQFF.

The chain combines TRBV18 with TRBJ1-1; D unresolved. CDR1 is KGHSH and CDR2 is LQKENI in the germline V gene. Trimming stripped 2 bases from V and 3 bases from J, with 7 bases between. This CDR3 spans 13 amino acids. The CDR3 DNA sequence: TGTGCCAGCTCACCAGACACGGACACTGAAGCTTTCTTT. Translated, it gives CASSPDTDTEAFF.

This clone was detected only once. The V and J genes are TRBV29-1 and TRBJ2-1; tentatively, D is TRBD1 or TRBD2 (5 bases each). The germline CDR1 and CDR2 sequences are SQVTM and ANQGSEA. V was shortened by 4 bases and J by 1 base, with 8 bases between the two germline ends. The length of the CDR3 is 13 residues. CDR3 region: CSVGGESYNEQFF. The CDR3 region has the DNA TGCAGCGTTGGAGGGGAATCCTACAATGAGCAGTTCTTC.

The gene calls are TRBV6-6 and TRBJ1-1; 8 bases fit TRBD1. The V gene end was trimmed by 6 bases and the J gene end by 8 bases; junction bases not matched to a gene: 14. Looked up from germline, CDR1 is MNHNY and CDR2 is SVGAGI (reference sequence). This CDR3 is built from 15 residues. As DNA, the CDR3 is TGTGCCAGCAGCCAAACCGGGACAGGACTCCCGGAAGCTTTCTTT. Translating gives CASSQTGTGLPEAFF.

The V gene is TRBV15, the J gene TRBJ1-5; D remains ambiguous. Germline lookup yields CDR1 LNHNV and CDR2 YYDKDF (reference sequence). Trimming took off 5 bases at V and 4 bases at J, with 12 bases between the two ends. The CDR3 totals 14 residues. For the CDR3, the DNA is TGTGCCACCAGCCTGTATGACGCTAATCAGCCCCAGCATTTT. Encoded protein: CATSLYDANQPQHF.

This clone is medium-sized. One junction end disagrees with the germline gene, perhaps due to a read error. V is TRBV7-2 and J is TRBJ1-6, with 8 bases aligning to TRBD1. In germline, CDR1 is SGHTA, CDR2 FQGNSA. CDR3 length: 13 amino acids. CDR3 DNA sequence: TGTGCCAGCAGCTCGTTATGGGGGGACAGGAGTGACTTT. Protein sequence: CASSSLWGDRSDF. Supplemented by reference TRBV7-2 and TRBJ1-6, the full variable domain reads GAGVSQSPSNKVTEKGKDVELRCDPISGHTALYWYRQSLGQGLEFLIYFQGNSAPDKSGLPSDRFSAERTGGSVSTLTIQRTQQEDSAVYLCASSSLWGDRSDFGNGTRLTVT.

This rearrangement joins TRBV19 to TRBJ2-5, with D unresolved. Trimming removed 7 bases from V and 0 bases from J, with 9 bases in between. CDR1 is LNHDA and CDR2 is SQIVND in the germline V gene (reference sequence). The CDR3 spans 13 residues. The CDR3 sequence is CASKGPYQETQYF. The CDR3 DNA reads as TGTGCCAGTAAAGGCCCGTACCAAGAGACCCAGTACTTC.